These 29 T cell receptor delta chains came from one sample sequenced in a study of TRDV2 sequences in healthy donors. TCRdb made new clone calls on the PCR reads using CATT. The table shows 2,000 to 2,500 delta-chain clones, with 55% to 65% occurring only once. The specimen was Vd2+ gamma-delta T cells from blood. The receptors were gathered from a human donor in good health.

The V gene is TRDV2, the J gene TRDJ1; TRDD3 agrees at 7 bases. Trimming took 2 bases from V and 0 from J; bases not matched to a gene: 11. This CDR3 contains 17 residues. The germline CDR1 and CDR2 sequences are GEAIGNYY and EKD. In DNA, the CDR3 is TGTGCCTGTGACAACCTGGGGGTCGATTCGTACACCGATAAACTCATCTTT. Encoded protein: CACDNLGVDSYTDKLIF.

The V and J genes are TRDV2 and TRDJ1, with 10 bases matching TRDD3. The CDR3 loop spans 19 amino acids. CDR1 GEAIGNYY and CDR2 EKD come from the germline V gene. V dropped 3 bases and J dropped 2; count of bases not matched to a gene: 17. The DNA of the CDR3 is TGTGCCTGTGACCGGCTCATACTGGGGGATGATGGAGGAACCGATAAACTCATCTTT. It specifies CACDRLILGDDGGTDKLIF.

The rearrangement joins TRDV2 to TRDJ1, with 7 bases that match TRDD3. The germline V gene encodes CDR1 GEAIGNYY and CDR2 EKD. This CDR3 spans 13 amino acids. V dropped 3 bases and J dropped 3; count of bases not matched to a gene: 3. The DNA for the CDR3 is TGTGCCTGTGACCCCTGGGGGGCCGATAAACTCATCTTT. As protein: CACDPWGADKLIF.

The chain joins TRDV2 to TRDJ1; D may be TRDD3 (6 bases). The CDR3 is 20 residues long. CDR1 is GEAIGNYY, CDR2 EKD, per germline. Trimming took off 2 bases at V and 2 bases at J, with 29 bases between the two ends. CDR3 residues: CACDRLNGRSGEEWTDKLIF. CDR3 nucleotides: TGTGCCTGTGACAGATTAAATGGTCGATCGGGGGAAGAATGGACCGATAAACTCATCTTT.

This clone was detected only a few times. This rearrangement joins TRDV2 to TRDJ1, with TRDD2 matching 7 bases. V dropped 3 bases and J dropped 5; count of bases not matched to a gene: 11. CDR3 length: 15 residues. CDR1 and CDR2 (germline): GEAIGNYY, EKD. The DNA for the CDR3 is TGTGCCTGTGACTTCCTACGGGGACAAGGGGATAAACTCATCTTT. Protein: CACDFLRGQGDKLIF.

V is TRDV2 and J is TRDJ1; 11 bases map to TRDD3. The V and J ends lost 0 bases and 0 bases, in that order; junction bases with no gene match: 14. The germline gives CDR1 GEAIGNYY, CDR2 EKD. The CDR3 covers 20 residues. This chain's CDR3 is CACDTVSQLGDKVNTDKLIF. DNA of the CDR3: TGTGCCTGTGACACCGTAAGCCAACTGGGGGATAAGGTGAACACCGATAAACTCATCTTT.

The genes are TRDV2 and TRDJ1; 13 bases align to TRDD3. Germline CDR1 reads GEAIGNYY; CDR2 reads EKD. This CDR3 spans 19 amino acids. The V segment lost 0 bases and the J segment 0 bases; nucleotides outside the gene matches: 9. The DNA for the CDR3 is TGTGCCTGTGACACCCTTACTGGGGGATACGCGGAATACACCGATAAACTCATCTTT. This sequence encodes CACDTLTGGYAEYTDKLIF.

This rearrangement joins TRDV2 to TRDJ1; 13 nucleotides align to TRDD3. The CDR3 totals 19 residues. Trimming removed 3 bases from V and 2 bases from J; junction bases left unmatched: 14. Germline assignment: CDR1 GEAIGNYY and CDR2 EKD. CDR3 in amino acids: CACDDSFTGGYAKTDKLIF. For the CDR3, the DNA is TGTGCCTGTGACGACTCTTTTACTGGGGGATACGCGAAGACCGATAAACTCATCTTT.

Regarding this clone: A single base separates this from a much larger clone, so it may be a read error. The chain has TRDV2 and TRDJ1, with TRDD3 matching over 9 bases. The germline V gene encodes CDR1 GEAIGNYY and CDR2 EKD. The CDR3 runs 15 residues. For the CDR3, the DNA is TGTGCCTGTGACCCCTGGGGGATTACGGGCGATAAACACATCTTT. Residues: CACDPWGITGDKHIF.

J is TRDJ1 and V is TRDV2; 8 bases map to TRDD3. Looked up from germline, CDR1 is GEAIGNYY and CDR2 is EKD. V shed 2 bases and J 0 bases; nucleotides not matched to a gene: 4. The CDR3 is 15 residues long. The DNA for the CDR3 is TGTGCCTGTGACAAACTACTGGGGGACACCGATAAACTCATCTTT. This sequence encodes CACDKLLGDTDKLIF.

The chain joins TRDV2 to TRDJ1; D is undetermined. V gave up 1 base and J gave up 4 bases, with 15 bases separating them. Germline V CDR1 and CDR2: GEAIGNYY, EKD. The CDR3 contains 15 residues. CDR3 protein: CACDTLVGRRDKLIF. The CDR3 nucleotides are TGTGCCTGTGACACGTTGGTAGGCAGGCGCGATAAACTCATCTTT.

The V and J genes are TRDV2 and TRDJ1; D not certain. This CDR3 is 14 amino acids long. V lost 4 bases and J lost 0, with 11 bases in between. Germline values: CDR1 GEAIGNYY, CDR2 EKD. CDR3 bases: TGTGCCTGTGAGGAGCTGGTCGACACCGATAAACTCATCTTT. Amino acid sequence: CACEELVDTDKLIF.

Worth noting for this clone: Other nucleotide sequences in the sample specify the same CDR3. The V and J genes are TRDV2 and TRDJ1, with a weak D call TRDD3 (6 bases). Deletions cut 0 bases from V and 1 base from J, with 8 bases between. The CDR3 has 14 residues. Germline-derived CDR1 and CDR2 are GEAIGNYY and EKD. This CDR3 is CACDTWGSTDKLIF. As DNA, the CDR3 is TGTGCCTGTGACACCTGGGGGTCCACCGATAAACTCATCTTT.

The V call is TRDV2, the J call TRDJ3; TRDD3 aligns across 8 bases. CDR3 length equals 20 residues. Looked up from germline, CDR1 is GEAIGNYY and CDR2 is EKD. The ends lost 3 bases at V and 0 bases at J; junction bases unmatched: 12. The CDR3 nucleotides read TGTGCCTGTGACCATACTGGGGGTTCCCTGAGCTCCTGGGACACCCGACAGATGTTTTTC. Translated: CACDHTGGSLSSWDTRQMFF.

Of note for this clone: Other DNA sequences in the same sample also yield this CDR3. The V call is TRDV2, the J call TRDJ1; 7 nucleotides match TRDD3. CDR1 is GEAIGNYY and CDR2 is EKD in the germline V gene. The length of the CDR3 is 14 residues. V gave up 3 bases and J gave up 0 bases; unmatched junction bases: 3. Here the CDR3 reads CACDALGDTDKLIF. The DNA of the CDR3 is TGTGCCTGTGACGCCCTGGGGGACACCGATAAACTCATCTTT.

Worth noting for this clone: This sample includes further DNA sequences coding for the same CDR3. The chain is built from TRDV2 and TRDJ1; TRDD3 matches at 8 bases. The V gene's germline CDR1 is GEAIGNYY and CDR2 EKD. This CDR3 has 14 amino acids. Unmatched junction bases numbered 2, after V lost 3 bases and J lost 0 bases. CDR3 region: CACDALGDTDKLIF. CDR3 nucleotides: TGTGCCTGTGACGCACTGGGGGACACCGATAAACTCATCTTT.

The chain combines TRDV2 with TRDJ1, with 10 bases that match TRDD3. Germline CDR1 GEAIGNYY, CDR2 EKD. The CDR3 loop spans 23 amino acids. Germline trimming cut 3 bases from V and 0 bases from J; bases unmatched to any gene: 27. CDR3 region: CACDVLPASRLGDRRGYTDKLIF. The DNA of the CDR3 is TGTGCCTGTGACGTCCTACCTGCATCTAGACTGGGGGATCGAAGGGGATACACCGATAAACTCATCTTT.

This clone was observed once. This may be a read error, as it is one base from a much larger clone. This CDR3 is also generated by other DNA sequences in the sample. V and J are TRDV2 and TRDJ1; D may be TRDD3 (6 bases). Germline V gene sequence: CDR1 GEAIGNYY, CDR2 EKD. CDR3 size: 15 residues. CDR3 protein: CACDTVGITADKLIF. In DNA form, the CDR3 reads TGTGCCTGTGACACCGTCGGGATAACGGCCGACAAACTCATCTTT.

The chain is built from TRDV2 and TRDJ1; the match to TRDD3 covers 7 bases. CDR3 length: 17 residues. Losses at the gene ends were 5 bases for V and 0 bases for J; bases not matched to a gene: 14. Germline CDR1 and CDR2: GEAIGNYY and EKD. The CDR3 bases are TGTGCCTGTGTCTCCATGGGGGACCCATCGTACACCGATAAACTCATCTTT. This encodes CACVSMGDPSYTDKLIF.

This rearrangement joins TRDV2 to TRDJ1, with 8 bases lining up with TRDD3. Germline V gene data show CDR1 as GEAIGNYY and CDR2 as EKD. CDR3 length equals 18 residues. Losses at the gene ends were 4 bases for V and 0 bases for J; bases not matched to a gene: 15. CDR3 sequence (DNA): TGTGCCTGTGATCCCCTACTGGGGGTAGGTCCTAACACCGATAAACTCATCTTT. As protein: CACDPLLGVGPNTDKLIF.

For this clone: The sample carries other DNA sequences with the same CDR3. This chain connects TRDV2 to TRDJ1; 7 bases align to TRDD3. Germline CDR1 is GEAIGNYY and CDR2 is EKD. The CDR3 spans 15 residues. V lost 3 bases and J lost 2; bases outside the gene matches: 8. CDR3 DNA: TGTGCCTGTGACCCCCTGGGGGGTTTAACCGATAAACTCATCTTT. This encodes CACDPLGGLTDKLIF.

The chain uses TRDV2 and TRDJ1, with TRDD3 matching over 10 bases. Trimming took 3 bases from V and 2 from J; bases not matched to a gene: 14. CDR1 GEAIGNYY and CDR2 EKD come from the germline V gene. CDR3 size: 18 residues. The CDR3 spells CACDPLGDPLRETDKLIF. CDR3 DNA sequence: TGTGCCTGTGACCCACTGGGGGATCCCCTTAGGGAGACCGATAAACTCATCTTT.

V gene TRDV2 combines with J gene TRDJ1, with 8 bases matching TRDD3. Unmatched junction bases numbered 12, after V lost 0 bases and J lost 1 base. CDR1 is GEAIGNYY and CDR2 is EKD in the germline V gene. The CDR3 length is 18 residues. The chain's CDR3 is CACDTVGWGTHLTDKLIF. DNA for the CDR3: TGTGCCTGTGACACCGTCGGCTGGGGGACCCACCTCACCGATAAACTCATCTTT.

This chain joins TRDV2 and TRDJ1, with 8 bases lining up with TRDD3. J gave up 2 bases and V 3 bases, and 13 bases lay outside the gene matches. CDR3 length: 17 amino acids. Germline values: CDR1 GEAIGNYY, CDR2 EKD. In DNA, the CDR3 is TGTGCCTGTGACGCCATGGGGGATCCGTCTGGGACCGATAAACTCATCTTT. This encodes CACDAMGDPSGTDKLIF.

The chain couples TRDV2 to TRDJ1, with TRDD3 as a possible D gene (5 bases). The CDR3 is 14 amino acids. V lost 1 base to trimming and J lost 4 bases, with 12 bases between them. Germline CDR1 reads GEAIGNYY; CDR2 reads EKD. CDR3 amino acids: CACDTLGSGDKLIF. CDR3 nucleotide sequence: TGTGCCTGTGACACGCTGGGCTCCGGCGATAAACTCATCTTT.

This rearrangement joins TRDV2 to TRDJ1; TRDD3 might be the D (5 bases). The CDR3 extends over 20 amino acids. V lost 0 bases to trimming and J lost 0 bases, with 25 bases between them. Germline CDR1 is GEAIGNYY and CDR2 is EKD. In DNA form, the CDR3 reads TGTGCCTGTGACACCGTCATCGGGGGGTCCCCTCCTGAGTACACCGATAAACTCATCTTT. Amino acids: CACDTVIGGSPPEYTDKLIF.

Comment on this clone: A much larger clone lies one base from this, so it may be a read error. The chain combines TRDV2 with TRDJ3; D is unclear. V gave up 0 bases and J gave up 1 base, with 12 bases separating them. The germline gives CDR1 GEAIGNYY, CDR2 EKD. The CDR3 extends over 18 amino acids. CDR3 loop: CACDTVLIRSWDTRQMFF. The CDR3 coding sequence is TGTGCCTGTGACACCGTACTGATCAGGTCCTGGGACACCCGACAGATGTTTTTC.

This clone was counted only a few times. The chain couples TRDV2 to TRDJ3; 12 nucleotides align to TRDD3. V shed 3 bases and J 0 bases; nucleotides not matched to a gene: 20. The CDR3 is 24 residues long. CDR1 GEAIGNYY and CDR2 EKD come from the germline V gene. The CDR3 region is CACDPVLGDTPTTSSSWDTRQMFF. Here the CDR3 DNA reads TGTGCCTGTGACCCAGTGCTGGGGGATACGCCGACCACTTCGAGCTCCTGGGACACCCGACAGATGTTTTTC.

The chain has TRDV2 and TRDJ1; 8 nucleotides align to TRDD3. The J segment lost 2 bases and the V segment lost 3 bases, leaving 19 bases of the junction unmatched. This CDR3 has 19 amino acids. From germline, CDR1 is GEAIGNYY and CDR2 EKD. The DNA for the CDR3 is TGTGCCTGTGACCCACTCTCGGAGGGATACGCGAATCCAACCGATAAACTCATCTTT. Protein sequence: CACDPLSEGYANPTDKLIF.